The clone carrying this TCR beta chain occurred many times. The antigen is unknown. TCR cDNA, made by 5'RACE template switching, carried an added universal primer site and UMIs. TCRdb passed the 5' RACE reads through MiXCR, listing each CDR3 protein once. The sample yields some 220,000 distinct CDR3 sequences, 3.2% seen once. Trimming stripped 2 bases from V and 3 bases from J, with 14 bases between. The germline V gene encodes CDR1 MNHNY and CDR2 SVGAGI (reference sequence). The CDR3 length is 16 residues. This specimen belongs to a study of T cells after yellow fever vaccination. Findings and limits, study-wide: Researchers noted that a small share of clonotypes showed up in both CD4 and CD8 compartments. Booster samples showed a return of most primary-vaccination clones (around 96% CD4, 88% CD8).

V gene TRBV6-6 combines with J gene TRBJ1-5, with D maybe TRBD1 (5 bases). The specimen comprised CD4+ T cells sorted from PBMCs, sampled 10 days after the yellow fever booster vaccination. The sequence was obtained from a man aged 18 to 35 who received the YFV17D yellow fever vaccine. CDR3 protein: CASSYTGRGLNQPQHF. The CDR3 region has the DNA TGTGCCAGCAGTTACACGGGGAGGGGTCTCAATCAGCCCCAGCATTTT.